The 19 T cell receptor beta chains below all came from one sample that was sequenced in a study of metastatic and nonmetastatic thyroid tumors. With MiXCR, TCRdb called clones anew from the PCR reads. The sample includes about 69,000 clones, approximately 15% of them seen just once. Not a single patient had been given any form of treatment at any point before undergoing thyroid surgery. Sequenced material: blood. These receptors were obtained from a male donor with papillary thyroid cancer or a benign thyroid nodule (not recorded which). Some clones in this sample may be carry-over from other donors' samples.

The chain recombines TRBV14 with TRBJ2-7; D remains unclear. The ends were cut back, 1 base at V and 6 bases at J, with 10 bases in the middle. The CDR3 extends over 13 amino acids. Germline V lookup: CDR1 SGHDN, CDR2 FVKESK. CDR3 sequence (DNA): TGTGCCAGCAGCCAAGCAATCCGGGCCGAGCAGTACTTC. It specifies CASSQAIRAEQYF.

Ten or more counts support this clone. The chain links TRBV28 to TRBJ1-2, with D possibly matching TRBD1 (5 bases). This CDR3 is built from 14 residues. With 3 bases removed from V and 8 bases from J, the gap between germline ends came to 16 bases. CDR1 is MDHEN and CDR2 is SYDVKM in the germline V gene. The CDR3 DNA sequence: TGTGCCAGCAGTTTGTCGGGGGATTCTGGGGGCTACACCTTC. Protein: CASSLSGDSGGYTF.

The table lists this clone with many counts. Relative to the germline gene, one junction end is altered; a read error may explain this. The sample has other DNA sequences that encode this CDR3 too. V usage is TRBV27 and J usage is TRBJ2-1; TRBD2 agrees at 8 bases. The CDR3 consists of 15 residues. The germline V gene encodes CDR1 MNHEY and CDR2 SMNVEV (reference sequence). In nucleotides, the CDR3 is TGTGCCGGCAGCCCCCTCGGGGGGGCTTACAATGAGCAGTTCTTC. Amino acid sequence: CAGSPLGGAYNEQFF.

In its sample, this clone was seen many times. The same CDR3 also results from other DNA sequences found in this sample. The CDR3 nucleotides read TGTGCCAGCAGCGCCGGAGGAGCGGGAGTCTCCGGGGAGCTGTTTTTT. This codes for CASSAGGAGVSGELFF. V usage is TRBV9 and J usage is TRBJ2-2; TRBD2 matches 8 bases. The CDR3 has 16 amino acids. Germline values: CDR1 SGDLS, CDR2 YYNGEE. Germline trimming cut 3 bases from V and 6 bases from J; bases unmatched to any gene: 10.

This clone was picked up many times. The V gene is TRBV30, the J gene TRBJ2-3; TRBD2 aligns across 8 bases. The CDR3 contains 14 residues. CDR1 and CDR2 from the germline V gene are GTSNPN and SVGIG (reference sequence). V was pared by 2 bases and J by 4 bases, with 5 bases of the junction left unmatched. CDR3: CAWSIGGEADTQYF. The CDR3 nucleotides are TGTGCCTGGAGTATCGGGGGGGAGGCAGATACGCAGTATTTT. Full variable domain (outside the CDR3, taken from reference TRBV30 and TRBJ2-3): SQTIHQWPATLVQPVGSPLSLECTVEGTSNPNLYWYRQAAGRGLQLLFYSVGIGQISSEVPQNLSASRPQDRQFILSSKKLLLSDSGFYLCAWSIGGEADTQYFGPGTRLTVL.

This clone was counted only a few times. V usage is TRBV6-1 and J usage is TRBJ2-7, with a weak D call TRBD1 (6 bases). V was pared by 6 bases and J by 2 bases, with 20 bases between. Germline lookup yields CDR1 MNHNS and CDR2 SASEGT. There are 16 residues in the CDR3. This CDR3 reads CASSQGRRSGAYEQYF. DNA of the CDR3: TGTGCCAGCAGCCAAGGGAGACGGTCAGGGGCCTACGAGCAGTACTTC.

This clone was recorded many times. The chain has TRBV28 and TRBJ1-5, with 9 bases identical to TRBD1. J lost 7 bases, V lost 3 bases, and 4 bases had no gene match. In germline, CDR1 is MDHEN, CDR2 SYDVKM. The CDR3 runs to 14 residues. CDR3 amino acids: CASSLGTGLQPQHF. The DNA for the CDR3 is TGTGCCAGCAGTTTGGGGACAGGGCTCCAGCCCCAGCATTTT.

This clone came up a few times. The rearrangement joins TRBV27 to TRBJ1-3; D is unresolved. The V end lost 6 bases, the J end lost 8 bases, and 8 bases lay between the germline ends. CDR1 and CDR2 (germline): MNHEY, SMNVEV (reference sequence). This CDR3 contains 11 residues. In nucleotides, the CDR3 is TGTGCCAGCAGGTGCTTTTACACCATATATTTT. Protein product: CASRCFYTIYF.

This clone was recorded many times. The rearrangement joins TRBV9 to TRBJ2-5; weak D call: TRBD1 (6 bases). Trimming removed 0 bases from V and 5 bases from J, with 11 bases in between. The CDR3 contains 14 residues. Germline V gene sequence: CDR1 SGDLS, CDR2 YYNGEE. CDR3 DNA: TGTGCCAGCAGCGTAGGAGGGGGAAGGGAGACCCAGTACTTC. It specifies CASSVGGGRETQYF.

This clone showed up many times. CDR3 coding DNA: TGTGCCAGTAGTACTCCGGGACAGAGACCCTACGAGCAGTACTTC. It codes for CASSTPGQRPYEQYF. V usage is TRBV19 and J usage is TRBJ2-7; TRBD1 aligns across 7 bases. Germline CDR1 is LNHDA and CDR2 is SQIVND (reference sequence). The V segment lost 4 bases and the J segment 2 bases; nucleotides outside the gene matches: 8. This CDR3 has 15 residues.

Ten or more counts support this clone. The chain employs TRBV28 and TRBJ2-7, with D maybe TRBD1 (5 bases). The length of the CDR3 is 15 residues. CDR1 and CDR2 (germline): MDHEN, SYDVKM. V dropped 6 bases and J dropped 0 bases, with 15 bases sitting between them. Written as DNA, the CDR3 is TGTGCCAGCAGGATGGGGCCAGTAAGCTCCTACGAGCAGTACTTC. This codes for CASRMGPVSSYEQYF.

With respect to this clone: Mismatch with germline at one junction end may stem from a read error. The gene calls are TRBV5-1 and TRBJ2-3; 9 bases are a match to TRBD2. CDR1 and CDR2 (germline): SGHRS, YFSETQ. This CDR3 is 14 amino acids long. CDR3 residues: CSSSSGLAGATQYF. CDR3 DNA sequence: TGCTCCAGCAGCTCGGGACTAGCAGGAGCTACGCAGTATTTT.

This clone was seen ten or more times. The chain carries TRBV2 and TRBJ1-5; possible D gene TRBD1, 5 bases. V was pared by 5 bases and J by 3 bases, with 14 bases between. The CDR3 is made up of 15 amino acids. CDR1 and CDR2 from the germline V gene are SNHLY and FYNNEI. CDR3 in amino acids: CASSFTGAFNQPQHF. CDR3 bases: TGTGCCAGCAGTTTCACCGGGGCCTTCAATCAGCCCCAGCATTTT.

The CDR3 coding sequence is TGCAGTGCTAGGTCTTTAGCGGGCCTCGCTAGGACAGATACGCAGTATTTT. Protein product: CSARSLAGLARTDTQYF. The chain employs TRBV20-1 and TRBJ2-3; 7 nucleotides align to TRBD2. This CDR3 region has 17 residues. The V gene end was trimmed by 3 bases and the J gene end by 3 bases; junction bases not matched to a gene: 15. The germline V gene encodes CDR1 DFQATT and CDR2 SNEGSKA (reference sequence).

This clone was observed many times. The CDR3 sequence: CASSLRTGVLYEQYF. CDR3 sequence (DNA): TGTGCCAGCAGCTTAAGAACGGGAGTCCTCTACGAGCAGTACTTC. The V and J genes are TRBV7-3 and TRBJ2-7; TRBD2 is a possible D gene (6 bases). This CDR3 has 15 amino acids. In germline, CDR1 is SGHTA, CDR2 FQGTGA. V was shortened by 1 base and J by 3 bases, with 13 bases between the two germline ends. Variable domain in full (rest from reference TRBV7-3 and TRBJ2-7): GAGVSQTPSNKVTEKGKYVELRCDPISGHTALYWYRQSLGQGPEFLIYFQGTGAADDSGLPNDRFFAVRPEGSVSTLKIQRTERGDSAVYLCASSLRTGVLYEQYFGPGTRLTVT.

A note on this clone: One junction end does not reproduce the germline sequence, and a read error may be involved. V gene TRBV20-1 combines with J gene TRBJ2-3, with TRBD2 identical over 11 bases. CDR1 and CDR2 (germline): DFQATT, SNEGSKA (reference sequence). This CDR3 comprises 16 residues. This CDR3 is CSAHPPTSGMADKQYF. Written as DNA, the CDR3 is TGCAGTGCACACCCACCGACTAGCGGGATGGCAGATAAGCAGTATTTT.

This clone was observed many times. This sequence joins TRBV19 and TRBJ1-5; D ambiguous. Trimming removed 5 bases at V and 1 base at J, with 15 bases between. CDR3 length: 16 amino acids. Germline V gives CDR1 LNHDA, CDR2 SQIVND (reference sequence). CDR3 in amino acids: CASSLFSGHSNQPQHF. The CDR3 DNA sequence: TGTGCCAGTAGTCTATTCAGCGGGCACAGCAATCAGCCCCAGCATTTT.

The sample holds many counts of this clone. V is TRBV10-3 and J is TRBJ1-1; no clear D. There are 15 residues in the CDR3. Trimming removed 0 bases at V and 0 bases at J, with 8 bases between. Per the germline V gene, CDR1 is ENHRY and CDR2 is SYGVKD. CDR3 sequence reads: CAISESTDLNTEAFF. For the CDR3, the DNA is TGTGCCATCAGTGAGTCCACGGACTTGAACACTGAAGCTTTCTTT.

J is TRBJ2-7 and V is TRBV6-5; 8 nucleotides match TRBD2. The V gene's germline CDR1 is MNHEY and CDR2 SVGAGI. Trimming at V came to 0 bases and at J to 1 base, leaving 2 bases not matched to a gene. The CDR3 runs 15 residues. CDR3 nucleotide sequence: TGTGCCAGCAGTTACTCTGCGGGAGGATCCTACGAGCAGTACTTC. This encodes CASSYSAGGSYEQYF.